The entry below describes one T cell receptor (beta chain). Its antigen target is currently unknown. No much larger clonotype is one base removed from it; base qualities were not supplied. This specimen belongs to a study of cytomegalovirus exposure and HLA in healthy donors (TCRdb year 2017). With regard to the full study: According to an earlier analysis of 587 of the donors, 150 million to 200 million T cells yielded 95 million to 140 million unique TCR beta sequences and 276 Gb of sequence data. The T cell repertoires of roughly 660 subjects were profiled by immunosequencing and related to cytomegalovirus serostatus. A later genetic analysis used genome-wide SNP genotypes for about 65% of the 666 donors, treating that subset as a discovery cohort. In a later analysis, previously published TCR beta repertoires from fewer than 750 donors were re-analyzed and high-resolution HLA genotyping was added so that TCR occurrence patterns could be studied. The later analysis used no new phenotypic data to find candidate immune exposures, relying instead on TCR beta sequences and their occurrence across donors. A separate validation cohort of roughly 130 different subjects was used in addition to the approximately 700-subject first cohort. Across 398 genotyped donors of the cohort, an average of about 200,000 unique TCR beta nucleotide sequences per donor were sequenced, and 15% to 20% of those sequences were non-productive. All discovery cohort repertoires had been generated using a single sequencing platform. An early release that covered around 590 HLA-typed donors contained around 330 gigabases of sequencing data and tens of millions of unique TCR sequences. To decide whether each TCR beta V gene segment behaved as functional or pseudogenic, an earlier analysis of nearly 600 of the donors relied on high-throughput TCR beta sequencing. HLA typing covered class I and class II loci at four-digit resolution. Alongside the repertoire data, information on donor age, sex, ethnicity and CMV serostatus was compiled. The aim of the study was to test whether cataloging public T cell receptors could identify signatures of past pathogen exposure. Of the roughly 390 genotyped donors, roughly 85% fell in the genetic ancestry cluster associated with self-reported Caucasian donors. To predict cytomegalovirus infection status, the study brought together high-throughput TCR immunosequencing, statistical association of individual TCRs with disease status, and machine learning. Roughly 5 DR-DQ haplotypes were treated as single units for association and clustering because of strong linkage in the cohort. Typing coverage varied by locus: roughly 620-640 donors for A, B, C, DRB1 and DQB1; roughly 510 for DQA1; more than 600 for DPA1; fewer than 480 for DPB1.

Library prep was done by the immunoSEQ multiplex PCR assay. The multiplex PCR relied on a mix of 60 forward primers for TCR Vbeta segments and 13 reverse primers for TCR Jbeta segments. Amplification of the CDR3 region of rearranged TCR beta genes was performed with a multiplex PCR assay on genomic DNA. The Illumina HiSeq System was used to sequence the amplified TCR beta libraries as 87-base-pair reads. The original pipeline was this. In a later analysis, tens of millions of unique TCR beta chains were counted across the approximately 620 repertoires, and around 10 million of these chains were shared by at least two donors. A nearest-neighbor algorithm error-corrected the raw reads and collapsed the reads into unique sequences, merging closely related sequences to remove PCR and sequencing errors. To assign V, D and J gene segments, CDR3 sequences were aligned to IMGT reference sequences. For a sequence to be retained, at least a six-nucleotide match to both a V gene segment and a J gene segment was required. Rearrangements were classified as productive when the CDR3 lacked stop codons and remained in frame with V and J, and all other rearrangements were classified as non-productive. Following IMGT convention, CDR3 was defined as the stretch from the second conserved V-encoded cysteine up to the conserved J-encoded phenylalanine. Sequences without an unambiguous match to a single V gene segment were excluded from the earlier analysis of 450 to 750 of the donors. An earlier analysis of several hundred of the donors called V segments functional above 56.7% productive rearrangements and segregating when the between-donor standard deviation exceeded 5%. A statistical classification framework was developed to diagnose cytomegalovirus status using the catalog of TCR beta chain sequences. A later analysis assigned V and J genes by comparing TCR nucleotide sequences with IMGT/GENE-DB human TR gene sequences. The TCRdist pipeline was used in a later analysis to assign CDR3 sequences and most-parsimonious VDJ recombination scenarios. In a later analysis, each TCR beta chain was defined by its CDR3 amino acid sequence together with its V-gene family, and reads lacking a unique V-gene family were excluded. To address suspected cross-contamination and a sequencing artifact, a later analysis removed 592 highly shared, low-generation-probability nucleotide sequences. For each public chain, a later analysis derived a clonal expansion index from normalized ranks of inferred template counts within each repertoire. In a later analysis, generation probabilities were computed with a VDJ recombination model fitted to out-of-frame rearrangements, and the resulting probabilities were checked against IGoR. In a later analysis, hypergeometric tests were used to score TCR-TCR, TCR-HLA and TCR-CMV co-occurrence, with a repertoire-size bias correction applied to TCR pairs. A later analysis estimated false discovery rates by permuting HLA or CMV assignments 20 times. In a later analysis, co-occurring TCRs were grouped using DBSCAN, with TCRdist sequence similarity added in when clustering inside HLA-allele-positive subsets. For co-occurrence clustering, repertoires with fewer than 30,000 or more than 120,000 public chains were excluded, along with a handful of repertoires with anomalous nucleotide sharing. TCRdb provides this immuneACCESS table in a form limited to in-frame rearrangements. Some clones are lacking; in checked studies, under half of them reflect an unresolved V gene, and why the rest are absent is not known. V, J and clone size were drawn from that table, and D and trimming were deduced from the DNA. This sample holds about 130,000 clones; about four fifths were observed only once. Together, the top ten hold about 3.7% of the sample.

The CDR3 goes from the cysteine to the phenylalanine over 14 residues. CDR3 DNA is the only sequence kept; it has 42 bases, read in frame from the first base. Trimming at the junction amounts to 5 bases on V and 5 bases on J, and the germline ends lie 15 bases apart. Sequences MNHEY (CDR1) and SMNVEV (CDR2) are obtained from the germline V gene (reference sequence). Findings and caveats that apply to the study as a whole: In vitro tests confirmed that a few of the cytomegalovirus-associated TCR beta chains recognize cytomegalovirus antigens. The earlier analysis of 587 of the donors excluded seventeen rarely observed V segments, including chromosome 9 orphons, because counts were too low. The authors suggested that the approach could potentially be generalized to other disease states and immunological phenotypes. At a false discovery rate of 0.05, a later analysis linked around 15,000 TCR beta sequences to specific HLA alleles. A further reported finding was that TCR beta sequences accurately predicted the HLA-A and HLA-B alleles for most subjects in the first cohort. Because HLA typing was missing for some donors at each locus, association tests included only the typed subset. Correlated functional status among segregating V segments might be attributable to linkage disequilibrium, but an unknown experimental factor could not be ruled out. In this cohort, only TCR beta chains were sequenced, and detectable features were limited by the absence of alpha or paired-chain data. Immune exposure information for the cohort was limited to CMV serostatus. A later analysis reported that several top co-occurrence clusters appeared linked to parvovirus B19, influenza, CMV and Epstein-Barr virus. In the study, some 180 TCR beta chains were listed as associated with cytomegalovirus. According to a later analysis, most CMV-associated TCR beta chains appeared to be HLA-restricted, and the HLA associations seemed to be driven largely by CMV exposure. A cluster of highly shared sequence variants was judged likely to represent a technical artifact of the sequencing pipeline. The classifier was reported to diagnose cytomegalovirus status with high specificity and sensitivity in both the original cohort and the validation cohort. In a later genetic analysis, a missense DCLRE1C variant was associated with V-gene and J-gene trimming of TCR beta chains, and the association was replicated in an independent cohort. When HLA alleles, especially DR and DQ, strongly co-occurred, attributing TCR associations to individual alleles was difficult. Across donors, most TCR sequences were observed very rarely, whereas some public TCRs were present in many individuals. In a later analysis, HLA-associated TCR beta chains were found to be more clonally expanded and to have lower generation probabilities than equally common non-associated chains. In a later analysis, TCR association rates were found to vary across HLA loci, with the most associated TCRs seen for DRB1 alleles and the fewest for HLA-C alleles. In a later genetic analysis, fewer N-insertions in productive TCRs were reported among donors in an Asian-associated ancestry cluster than the approximately 670-donor mean. Some IMGT-functional V segments, including TRBV6-2 and TRBV6-3, could not be told apart with the 87-base-pair reads, so those segments were excluded. In an earlier analysis of more than 450 of the donors, most TCR beta V segments were observed in productive rearrangements about 90% or about 30% of the time, broadly matching IMGT annotations. Roughly uniform sequencing depth across donors was assumed in presence/absence analyses, although this assumption may not hold.

The cohort was made up of 666 healthy bone marrow donors. At the time of sampling, every cohort member was nominally healthy, though immune exposures that went unrecorded were likely present. The donor tested CMV seropositive, placing the donor among the approximately 290 seropositive members of the cohort. Each donor provided a peripheral blood sample, and peripheral blood mononuclear cells were used for TCR beta sequencing. Genomic DNA extraction from the blood cell samples was performed with the Qiagen DNeasy Blood Extraction Kit. The origin of this receptor is a woman in her thirties or forties in good health and CMV-seropositive. Source material: PBMCs. This chain joins TRBV27 to TRBJ1-1; D gene: possibly TRBD1, on 6 matching bases. The nucleotide sequence is TGTGCCAGCAGTGTAGAGGGGGACGCGACTGAAGCTTTCTTT. This translates into CASSVEGDATEAFF.